A selection of T cell receptor beta chains follows, all from one sample in a study of monozygotic twins with inflammatory bowel disease. TCRdb re-called the 5' RACE reads; every CDR3 protein appears as one record, without DNA. The listing records roughly 160,000 distinct CDR3 sequences. The sequenced sample consisted of blood. These receptors were obtained from a human donor with ulcerative colitis or Crohn's disease, or a healthy co-twin of an affected twin (not recorded which). Both conserved end residues are part of each CDR3. The order of the fields is J gene, V gene, CDR3 protein.

>TRBJ2-4|TRBV18
CASSLTRQGRDGGAKNIQYF
>TRBJ1-1|TRBV3-1
CASSPGRLNTEAFF
>TRBJ1-1|TRBV27
CASSLSRSYTEAFF
>TRBJ1-2|TRBV5-1
CASSLGTGGADGYTF
>TRBJ2-7|TRBV3-1
CASSHTSLAGGAYEQYF
>TRBJ2-1|TRBV2
CASSERAVSYNEQFF
>TRBJ2-7|TRBV24-1
CATSDSSGYEQYF
>TRBJ1-5|TRBV18
CASSPYSGHLNQPQHF
>TRBJ2-3|TRBV7-3
CASSWSRGTDTQYF
>TRBJ2-3|TRBV7-9
CASSSSTSGYSTDTQYF
>TRBJ1-1|TRBV20-1
CSARQGTDTEAFF
>TRBJ2-5|TRBV12-3/TRBV12-4
CASTWTSQRETQYF
>TRBJ2-1|TRBV4-3
CASSQDMVAGGNEQFF
>TRBJ2-1|TRBV29-1
CSVVAGETYNEQFF
>TRBJ2-7|TRBV4-3
CASSQQSGMSYEQYF
>TRBJ2-1|TRBV19
CASSGRYSYNEQFF
>TRBJ1-4|TRBV5-1
CASSLYAGLEGEKLFF
>TRBJ2-1|TRBV27
CASSRTGDPNEQFF
>TRBJ2-5|TRBV20-1
CSARDPVSQETQYF
>TRBJ2-7|TRBV6-2/TRBV6-3
CASHFSGTGSYEQYF
>TRBJ2-7|TRBV7-2
CASSIRTGYEQYF
>TRBJ1-2|TRBV5-1
CASSPRQGPNYGYTF
>TRBJ1-1|TRBV9
CASSRDRAEAFF
>TRBJ1-2|TRBV28
CASSRGTGGAYGYTF
>TRBJ1-5|TRBV6-1
CASTVGRYSNQPQHF
>TRBJ2-5|TRBV5-1
CASSLSGQGAERETQYF
>TRBJ2-2|TRBV6-5
CASSFAGQGSTGELFF
>TRBJ2-5|TRBV27
CASSPKGGRGETQYF
>TRBJ1-4|TRBV27
CASSLWGNPNEKLFF
>TRBJ2-1|TRBV6-5
CASSFGPHNEQFF
>TRBJ2-3|TRBV5-4
CASSLGPGGFTDTQYF
>TRBJ2-5|TRBV20-1
CSARDEIKERFQETQYF
>TRBJ1-3|TRBV28
CASSPGNTIYF
>TRBJ2-7|TRBV5-5
CASSRNTGTGFREQYF
>TRBJ2-3|TRBV6-1
CASSEDVDRTSTDTQYF
>TRBJ1-6|TRBV27
CASSLKGQGKTTLHF
>TRBJ2-1|TRBV20-1
CSAVGSLGFSYNEQFF
>TRBJ1-4|TRBV5-5
CASSLPVNEKLFF
>TRBJ1-3|TRBV5-6
CASSLGGIGNTIYF
>TRBJ2-1|TRBV20-1
CSARQTGLYNEQFF
>TRBJ1-5|TRBV27
CASSSGQGGQPQHF
>TRBJ2-1|TRBV5-1
CASSVDSSYNEQFF
>TRBJ1-4|TRBV9
CASSVTGQGRLFF
>TRBJ2-1|TRBV7-3
CASSLGQGKYNEQFF
>TRBJ2-1|TRBV27
CTSSPTISSYNEQFF
>TRBJ1-5|TRBV4-2
CASSQDETGHSNQPQHF
>TRBJ2-5|TRBV15
CATISEPREGETQYF
>TRBJ2-3|TRBV4-2
CASSQDFRTSGRVDTQYF
>TRBJ1-1|TRBV4-2
CASSQDPHSRTEAFF
>TRBJ2-1|TRBV11-2
CASSSLAGVYNEQFF
>TRBJ1-6|TRBV4-3
CASSQESGLSPLHF
>TRBJ2-1|TRBV6-4
CASSPDIASGSYEQFF
>TRBJ1-2|TRBV29-1
CSVDSGQGDYGYTF
>TRBJ2-1|TRBV20-1
CSASPRGDFFNEQFF
>TRBJ2-1|TRBV10-3
CAIRMEGEQFF
>TRBJ1-1|TRBV27
CASSASGSGPGTEAFF
>TRBJ2-4|TRBV9
CASSTPQENIQYF